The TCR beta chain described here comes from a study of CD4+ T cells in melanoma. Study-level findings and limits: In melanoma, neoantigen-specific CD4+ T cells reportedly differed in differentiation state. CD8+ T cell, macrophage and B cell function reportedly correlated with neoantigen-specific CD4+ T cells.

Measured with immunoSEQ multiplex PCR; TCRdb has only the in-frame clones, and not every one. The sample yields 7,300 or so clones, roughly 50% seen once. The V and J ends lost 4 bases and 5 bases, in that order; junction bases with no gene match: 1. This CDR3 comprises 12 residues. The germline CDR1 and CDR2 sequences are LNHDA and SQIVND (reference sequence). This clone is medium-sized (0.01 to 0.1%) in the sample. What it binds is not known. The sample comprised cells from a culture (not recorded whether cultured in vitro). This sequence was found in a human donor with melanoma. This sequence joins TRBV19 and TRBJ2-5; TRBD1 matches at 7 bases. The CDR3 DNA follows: TGTGCCAGTAGTAACAGGGGCGAGACCCAGTACTTC. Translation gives CASSNRGETQYF.